These T cell receptor beta chains were read from a single sample in a study of blood T cell repertoires in COVID-19. This table comes from immunoSEQ multiplex PCR, and its TCRdb copy is limited to in-frame clones, with some not included. Seen here are around 150,000 clones, about 90% observed once, and the top ten hold about 4.2%. Source material: peripheral blood. The receptors here all came from a woman between 55 and 75 years old with active or convalescent COVID-19. Each CDR3 is given with its conserved first and last residue. Fields, in order: clone size, J gene, D gene, V gene, CDR3 DNA, CDR3 protein. A D gene is named only where the DNA matches it firmly. Expanded clones are given a class, and other clones once, few, many or no size at all.

>-|TRBJ1-5|-|TRBV19
TGTGCCAGTAGTATGTCGCCGATGAACTCCAATCAGCCCCAGCATTTT
CASSMSPMNSNQPQHF
>-|TRBJ1-4|-|TRBV12-5
TGTGCTAGTGGTTTGGTATCCGGGACTCTCACAACTAATGAAAAACTGTTTTTT
CASGLVSGTLTTNEKLFF
>once|TRBJ2-3|TRBD2|TRBV18
TGTGCCAGCTCACCACCGGTTTCAGCGGGGGGTATGGTTACGCAGTATTTT
CASSPPVSAGGMVTQYF
>-|TRBJ2-5|TRBD1|TRBV7-2
TGTGCCAGCAGCTTGGACAGGGGGAGGGAGACCCAGTACTTC
CASSLDRGRETQYF
>-|TRBJ1-6|TRBD1|TRBV7-9
TGTGCCAGCAGCCCGACAGGACAGGGGAATTCACCCCTCCACTTT
CASSPTGQGNSPLHF
>-|TRBJ2-5|TRBD2|TRBV7-2
TGTGCCAGCAGCTTTGGCGGGGGGGCGGAGACCCAGTACTTC
CASSFGGGAETQYF
>-|TRBJ2-2|TRBD2|TRBV4-3
TGCGCCAGCGCATCCGGGGGGGGCGTATATTCCGGGGAGCTGTTTTTT
CASASGGGVYSGELFF
>-|TRBJ1-6|TRBD1|TRBV5-8
TGTGCCAGCAGCTCCGACAGGGGAAATTCACCCCTCCACTTT
CASSSDRGNSPLHF
>-|TRBJ2-5|TRBD1|TRBV5-1
TGCGCCAGCAGCTTGGGACAGGGGTACCAAGAGACCCAGTACTTC
CASSLGQGYQETQYF
>-|TRBJ1-2|-|TRBV2
TGTGCCAGCAGTGAGGAGGGCACGGGCTATGGCTACACCTTC
CASSEEGTGYGYTF
>-|TRBJ1-2|-|TRBV5-1
TGCGCCAGCAGCTTGGCCATGGGCGACTATGGCTACACCTTC
CASSLAMGDYGYTF
>-|TRBJ1-2|-|TRBV7-8
TGTGCCAGCAGCTTAGAATCGGTCCCCAGGCTGACCTTC
CASSLESVPRLTF
>-|TRBJ2-3|-|TRBV4-3
TGCGCCAGCAGCCAAGATACCCGGGTTGGGGGGACAGATACGCAGTATTTT
CASSQDTRVGGTDTQYF
>-|TRBJ1-2|TRBD1|TRBV28
TGTGCCACACGGACAGGGCTTAACTATGGCTACACCTTC
CATRTGLNYGYTF
>-|TRBJ1-2|-|TRBV7-9
TGTGCCAGCAGCCCGATGGGCAGTTATGGCTACACCTTC
CASSPMGSYGYTF
>-|TRBJ2-2|TRBD1|TRBV5-1
TGCGCCAGCAGCTCGCTACCGTTCAGGGGGACAGCGAACACCGGGGAGCTGTTTTTT
CASSSLPFRGTANTGELFF
>-|TRBJ1-6|TRBD1|TRBV10-3
TGTGCCATCAGCCTCGGGACAGGATTGGATTCACCCCTCCACTTT
CAISLGTGLDSPLHF
>-|TRBJ1-1|-|TRBV18
TGTGCCAGCTCACCAAACAGGGATGCTGAAGCTTTCTTT
CASSPNRDAEAFF
>-|TRBJ2-7|-|TRBV19
TGTGCCAGTAATAGGGGGGGGGCCTCCTACGAGCAGTACTTC
CASNRGGASYEQYF